Sequencing of this T cell receptor beta chain was carried out in a study of regulatory T cells in long-lasting Graves disease. Study-level results: Relative to new patients (approximately 960), persistent patients exhibited greater sharing of public clonotypes (around 2,800).

The sample's time point: persistent/refractory GD, antithyroid drugs over 5 years with positive TRAb. After RNA was extracted from PBMCs, the TCR library was made from it. Combining iRepertoire HTBI primers with Arm-PCR of CDR3 regions, the authors built TCR beta libraries. TCRdb fed the multiplex PCR reads into MiXCR, producing one record per CDR3 protein. The sample carries 300,000 or so distinct CDR3 sequences, around a fifth recorded once. Trimming cost V 5 bases and J 0 bases, with 14 bases left between them. Germline V CDR1 and CDR2: SGHTA, FQGNSA. The CDR3 totals 15 residues. A remark on this clonotype: Its specificity is unknown.

This sequence was found in a female donor with Graves disease. The material was peripheral blood mononuclear cells (PBMCs), obtained when the disease was refractory, from a patient treated with antithyroid drugs. This chain uses TRBV7-2 with TRBJ2-7, with a weak D call TRBD2 (5 bases). CDR3 protein: CASSRDGESSYEQYF. In DNA form, the CDR3 reads TGTGCCAGCAGCAGAGACGGGGAGAGCTCCTACGAGCAGTACTTC.